This TCR beta chain comes out of a study of cytotoxic CD8 clonotypes in ibrutinib-treated CLL. TCRdb's table, derived via immunoSEQ multiplex PCR, lists solely in-frame clones and lacks some. The sample lists hundreds of thousands of clones, 70% occurring once. The V gene end was trimmed by 2 bases and the J gene end by 7 bases; junction bases not matched to a gene: 5. From germline, CDR1 is SGDLS and CDR2 YYNGEE. The CDR3 consists of 15 residues. Sequencing used PBMCs, obtained after 24 months of ibrutinib treatment. The origin of this receptor is a human donor with chronic lymphocytic leukemia. The chain joins TRBV9 to TRBJ2-1; TRBD2 matches 11 bases. CDR3 loop: CASSVLTSGINEQFF. DNA of the CDR3: TGTGCCAGCAGCGTTTTGACTAGCGGGATAAATGAGCAGTTCTTC.